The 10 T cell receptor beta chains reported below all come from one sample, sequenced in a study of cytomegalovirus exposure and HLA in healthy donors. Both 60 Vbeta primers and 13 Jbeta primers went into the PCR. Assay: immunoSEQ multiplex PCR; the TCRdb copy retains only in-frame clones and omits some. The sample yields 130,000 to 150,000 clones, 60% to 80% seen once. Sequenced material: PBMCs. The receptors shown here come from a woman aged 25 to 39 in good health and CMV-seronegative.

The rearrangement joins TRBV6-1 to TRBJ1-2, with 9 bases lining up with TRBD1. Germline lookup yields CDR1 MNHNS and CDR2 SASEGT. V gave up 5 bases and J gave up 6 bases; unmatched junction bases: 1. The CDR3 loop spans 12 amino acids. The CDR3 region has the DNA TGTGCCAGCAGTAGGACAGGGGATGGCTACACCTTC. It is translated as CASSRTGDGYTF.

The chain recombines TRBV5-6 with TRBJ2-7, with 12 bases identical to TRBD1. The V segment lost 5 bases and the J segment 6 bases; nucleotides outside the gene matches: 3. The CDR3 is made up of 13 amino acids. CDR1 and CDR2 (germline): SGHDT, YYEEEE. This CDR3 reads CASSRDRGREQYF. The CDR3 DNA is TGTGCCAGCAGTCGGGACAGGGGGCGCGAGCAGTACTTC.

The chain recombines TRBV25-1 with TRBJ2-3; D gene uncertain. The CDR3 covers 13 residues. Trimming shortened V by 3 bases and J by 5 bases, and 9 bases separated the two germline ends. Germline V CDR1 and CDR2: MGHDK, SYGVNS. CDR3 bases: TGTGCCAGCAGTGATCCCGAGATAGATACGCAGTATTTT. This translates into CASSDPEIDTQYF.

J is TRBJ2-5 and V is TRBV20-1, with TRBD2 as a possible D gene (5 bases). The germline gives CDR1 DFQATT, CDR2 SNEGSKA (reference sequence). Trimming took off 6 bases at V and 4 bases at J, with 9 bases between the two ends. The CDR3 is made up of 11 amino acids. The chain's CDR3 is CSAPAGETQYF. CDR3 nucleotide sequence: TGCAGTGCCCCTGCGGGAGAGACCCAGTACTTC.

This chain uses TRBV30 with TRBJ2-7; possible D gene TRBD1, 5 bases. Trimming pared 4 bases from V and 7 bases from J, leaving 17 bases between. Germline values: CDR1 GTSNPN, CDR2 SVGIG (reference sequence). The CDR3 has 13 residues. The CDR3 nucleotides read TGTGCCTGGAAAGGGCCAGGGTTGGGGGAGCAGTACTTC. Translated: CAWKGPGLGEQYF. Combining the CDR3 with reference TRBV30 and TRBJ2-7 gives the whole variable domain SQTIHQWPATLVQPVGSPLSLECTVEGTSNPNLYWYRQAAGRGLQLLFYSVGIGQISSEVPQNLSASRPQDRQFILSSKKLLLSDSGFYLCAWKGPGLGEQYFGPGTRLTVT.

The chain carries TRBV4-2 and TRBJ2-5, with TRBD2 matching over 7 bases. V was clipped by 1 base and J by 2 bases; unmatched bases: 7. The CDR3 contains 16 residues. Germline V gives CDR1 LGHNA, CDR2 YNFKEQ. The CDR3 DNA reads TGTGCCAGCAGCCAAGTCCTGAGCGGGGCTCAAGAGACCCAGTACTTC. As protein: CASSQVLSGAQETQYF.

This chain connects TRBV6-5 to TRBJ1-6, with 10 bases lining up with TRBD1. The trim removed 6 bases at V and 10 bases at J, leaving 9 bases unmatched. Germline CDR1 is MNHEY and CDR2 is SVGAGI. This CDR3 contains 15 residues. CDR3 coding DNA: TGTGCCAGCAGCCTCAAAGGGACAGGGGTATCACCCCTCCACTTT. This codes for CASSLKGTGVSPLHF.

The CDR3 protein is CASRTSGTSGKETQYF. For the CDR3, the DNA is TGTGCCAGCAGGACATCCGGGACTAGCGGGAAAGAGACCCAGTACTTC. The chain couples TRBV6-6 to TRBJ2-5, with TRBD2 matching over 13 bases. Per the germline V gene, CDR1 is MNHNY and CDR2 is SVGAGI (reference sequence). This CDR3 has 16 residues. The V segment lost 6 bases and the J segment 3 bases; nucleotides outside the gene matches: 7.

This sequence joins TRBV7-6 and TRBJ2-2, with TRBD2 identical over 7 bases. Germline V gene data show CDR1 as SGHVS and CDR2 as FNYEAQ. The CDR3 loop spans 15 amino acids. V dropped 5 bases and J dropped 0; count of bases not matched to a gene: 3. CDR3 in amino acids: CASSPREANTGELFF. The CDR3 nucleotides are TGTGCCAGCAGCCCCCGGGAGGCGAACACCGGGGAGCTGTTTTTT.

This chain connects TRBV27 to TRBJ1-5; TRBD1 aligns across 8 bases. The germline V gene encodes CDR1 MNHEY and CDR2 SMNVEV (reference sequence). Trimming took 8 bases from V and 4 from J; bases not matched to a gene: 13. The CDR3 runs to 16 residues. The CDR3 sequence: CASGRQGNMRNQPQHF. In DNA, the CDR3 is TGTGCCAGCGGAAGACAGGGGAATATGAGGAATCAGCCCCAGCATTTT.